These 6 T cell receptor beta chains originate from one sample sequenced in a study of Ad26.COV2.S vaccination and SARS-CoV-2 variants. Repertoires were generated with immunoSEQ multiplex PCR, while TCRdb's copy carries only in-frame clones and drops some. The data hold some 400,000 clones, with about 88% observed a single time. Treatment meaning: roughly 19 received Ad26.COV2.S at low or high dose, single or two shots; five or six received placebo; per-sample allocation not given. Samples were taken on day 63 after the first vaccine or placebo injection. Sequenced here: peripheral blood, sampled in a trial of Ad26.COV2.S vaccine versus placebo. All receptors come from a person between 18 and 65 years old who received the Ad26.COV2.S COVID-19 vaccine or a placebo.

The chain has TRBV5-1 and TRBJ1-1; D is uncertain. The germline CDR1 and CDR2 sequences are SGHRS and YFSETQ. The CDR3 covers 14 residues. V lost 6 bases to trimming and J lost 0 bases, with 12 bases between them. CDR3 amino acids: CASNQDYLNTEAFF. The CDR3 nucleotides are TGCGCCAGCAACCAGGACTACTTGAACACTGAAGCTTTCTTT.

This sequence joins TRBV11-1 and TRBJ1-1; D call uncertain. Trimming stripped 3 bases from V and 1 base from J, with 12 bases between. Germline loops: CDR1 SGHAT, CDR2 FQDESV (reference sequence). This CDR3 has 15 amino acids. CDR3 sequence (DNA): TGTGCCAGCAGCTTGGAAGCTACCTCGAACACTGAAGCTTTCTTT. Its protein is CASSLEATSNTEAFF.

About this clone itself: A junction end diverges from the germline sequence, so it may reflect a read error. V usage is TRBV7-7 and J usage is TRBJ2-7; the D is unclear. The CDR3 consists of 13 residues. Germline V lookup: CDR1 SSHAT, CDR2 FNYEAQ (reference sequence). The CDR3 sequence is CASSLRVRDEQYF. In nucleotides, the CDR3 is TGTGCTAGCAGCTTAAGAGTACGGGACGAGCAGTACTTC.

This sequence joins TRBV7-9 and TRBJ2-7; 9 nucleotides line up with TRBD2. This CDR3 has 15 amino acids. Germline CDR1 and CDR2: SEHNR and FQNEAQ (reference sequence). J was trimmed by 3 bases and V by 1 base; bases with no gene match: 4. CDR3 sequence reads: CASSLVALAGYEQYF. The CDR3 region has the DNA TGTGCCAGCAGCTTAGTAGCACTAGCGGGCTACGAGCAGTACTTC.

The chain links TRBV6-5 to TRBJ2-7; D not certain. V was trimmed by 7 bases and J by 0 bases, leaving 13 bases between them. The CDR3 extends over 14 amino acids. Germline assignment: CDR1 MNHEY and CDR2 SVGAGI. CDR3 in amino acids: CASIPPPPSYEQYF. CDR3 nucleotides: TGTGCCAGCATCCCACCCCCTCCCTCCTACGAGCAGTACTTC.

This chain connects TRBV6-5 to TRBJ2-3, with a tentative D call TRBD2 (6 bases). The CDR3 length is 14 residues. Germline V gives CDR1 MNHEY, CDR2 SVGAGI. Trimming stripped 5 bases from V and 2 bases from J, with 11 bases between. CDR3 amino acids: CASSLARTTDTQYF. CDR3 coding DNA: TGTGCCAGCAGTCTAGCGAGAACCACAGATACGCAGTATTTT.